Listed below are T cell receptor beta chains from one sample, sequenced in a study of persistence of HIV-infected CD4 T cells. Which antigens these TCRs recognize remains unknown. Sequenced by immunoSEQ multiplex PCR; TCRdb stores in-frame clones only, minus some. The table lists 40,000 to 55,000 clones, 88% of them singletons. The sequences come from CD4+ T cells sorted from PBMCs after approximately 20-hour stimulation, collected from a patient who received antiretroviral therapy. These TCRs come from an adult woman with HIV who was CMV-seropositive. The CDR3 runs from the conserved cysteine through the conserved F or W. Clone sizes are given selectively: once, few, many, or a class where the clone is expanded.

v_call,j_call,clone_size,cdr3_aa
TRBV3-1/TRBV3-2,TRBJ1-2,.,CASSPTGGYGYTF
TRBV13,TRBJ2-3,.,CASSRSGTDTQYF
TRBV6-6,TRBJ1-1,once,CASSYSPGRTEAFF
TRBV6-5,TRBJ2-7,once,CASSNRGNEQYF
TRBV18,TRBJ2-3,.,CASSRGPGTLNTQYF
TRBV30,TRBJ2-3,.,CAWETGGTDTQYF
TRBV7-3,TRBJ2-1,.,CASSFSAGGAYNEQFF
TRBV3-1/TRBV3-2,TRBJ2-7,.,CASSPPLATQPYEQYF
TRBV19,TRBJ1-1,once,CASNQGPGTEAFF
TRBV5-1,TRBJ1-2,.,CASSPTGTPNYGYTF
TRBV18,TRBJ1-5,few,CASSPSQVPNQPQHF
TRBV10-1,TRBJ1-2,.,CASSLGENYGYTF
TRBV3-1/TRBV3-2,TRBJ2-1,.,CASSQELWGYNEQFF
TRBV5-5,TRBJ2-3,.,CASSLGGLVIDTQYF
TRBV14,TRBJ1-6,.,CASSQGRENSPLHF
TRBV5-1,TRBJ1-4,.,CASSVSAGTGEKLFF
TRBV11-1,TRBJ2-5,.,CASSRTSRYQETQYF
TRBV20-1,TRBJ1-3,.,CSASVGGRQPGNTIYF
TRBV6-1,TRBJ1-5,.,CASSEGEAGGGRSQHF
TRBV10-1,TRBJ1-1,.,CASSESGDMNTEAFF
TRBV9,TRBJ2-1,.,CASSAGQGGVFRQFF
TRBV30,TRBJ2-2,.,CAWNWQMNTGELFF
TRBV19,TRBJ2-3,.,CASSIAGGTGYTDTQYF
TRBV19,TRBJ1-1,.,CASRTRVGAGDTEAFF
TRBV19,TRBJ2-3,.,CASSISDTQYF
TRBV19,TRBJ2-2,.,CASRRRDRGSNTGELFF
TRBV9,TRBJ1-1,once,CASSVAPQGNTEAFF
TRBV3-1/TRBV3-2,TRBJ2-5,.,CASSRSTAVQETQYF
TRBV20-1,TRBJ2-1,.,CSVQTLDEQFF
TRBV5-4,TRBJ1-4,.,CASSLSAQVNEKLFF
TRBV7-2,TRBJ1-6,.,CASSFGPYNSPLHF
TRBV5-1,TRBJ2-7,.,CASRLPGQPYEQYF
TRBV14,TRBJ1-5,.,CASSQGGYQPQHF
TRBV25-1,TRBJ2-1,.,CASSAPTRNEQFF
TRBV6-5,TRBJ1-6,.,CASSAENNSPLHF
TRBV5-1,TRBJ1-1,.,CASGKSTGSTEAFF
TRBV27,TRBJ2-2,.,CASSLISGPNTGELFF
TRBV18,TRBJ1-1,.,CASSPVTQGARTEAFF
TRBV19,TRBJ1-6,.,CASSSGRNSPLHF
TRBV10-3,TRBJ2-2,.,CAIPSGTGNTGELFF